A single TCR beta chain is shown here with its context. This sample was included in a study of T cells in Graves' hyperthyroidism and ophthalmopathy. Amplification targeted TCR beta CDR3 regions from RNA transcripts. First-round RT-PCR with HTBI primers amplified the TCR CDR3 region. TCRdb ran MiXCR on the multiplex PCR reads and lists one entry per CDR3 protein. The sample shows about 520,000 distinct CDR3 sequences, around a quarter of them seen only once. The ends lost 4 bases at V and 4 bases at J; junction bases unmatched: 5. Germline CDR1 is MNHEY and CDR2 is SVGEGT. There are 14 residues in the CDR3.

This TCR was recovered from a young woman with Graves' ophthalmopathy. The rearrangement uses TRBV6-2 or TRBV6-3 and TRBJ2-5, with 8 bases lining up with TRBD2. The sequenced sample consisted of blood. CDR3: CASSFAAGGETQYF. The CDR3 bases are TGTGCCAGCAGTTTTGCGGCGGGAGGAGAGACCCAGTACTTC.